Given below is one TCR beta chain in context. Its antigen remains unknown. These data belong to a study of PD-1 blockade in mismatch repair-deficient tumors. Overall study results and limits: Tumor-resident clones, often absent from pretreatment blood, expanded after pembrolizumab and then contracted.

Clones were sequenced by immunoSEQ multiplex PCR, and TCRdb holds only the in-frame ones, with some missing. The table has about 130,000 clones, more than 70% seen once. J gave up 1 base and V 4 bases, and 16 bases lay outside the gene matches. Germline assignment: CDR1 PRHDT and CDR2 FYEKMQ (reference sequence). This CDR3 spans 18 amino acids. This TCR came from an adult with mismatch repair-deficient cancer. The source material was peripheral blood, sampled 72 weeks after starting pembrolizumab. This sequence joins TRBV13 and TRBJ2-7; 7 positions match TRBD1. The CDR3 is CASSSQENTGQPSYEQYF. CDR3 sequence (DNA): TGTGCCAGCAGCTCCCAAGAAAATACGGGACAGCCGTCCTACGAGCAGTACTTC.